The 8 T cell receptor beta chains in this list originate from one sample, sequenced in a study of beta chain features in type 1 diabetes (dated by TCRdb to 2016 to 2019). The method was the immunoSEQ multiplex PCR assay. The entire amount of isolated RNA was reverse transcribed using the High Capacity cDNA Reverse Transcription Kit, so the sequenced TCRB transcripts were expressed ones. Imported from immuneACCESS, the table was reduced by TCRdb to in-frame sequences with V and J called. These copies leave out some clones; in studies compared against another copy, an unresolved V gene accounts for under half, and the cause of the remainder is not known. A total of tens of thousands of clones appear in this sample, more than 60% of them only once. Approximately 2% of the sample lies in the top ten. What was sequenced was Tregs from blood. The cell subset or site label on this specimen signifies: regulatory CD4+ T cells. These receptors were taken from a woman between 35 and 50 years old in good health.

The chain links TRBV28 to TRBJ1-5, with D possibly TRBD1 on 6 matching bases. V was clipped by 6 bases and J by 3 bases, with 9 bases between them. The CDR3 has 13 residues. Germline CDR1 and CDR2: MDHEN and SYDVKM. The CDR3 nucleotides are TGTGCCAGCAGGCGGACAGACAATCAGCCCCAGCATTTT. Protein: CASRRTDNQPQHF.

The chain links TRBV18 to TRBJ2-3; unclear D gene. The germline V gene has CDR1 KGHSH and CDR2 LQKENI. The CDR3 length is 15 residues. Trimming stripped 4 bases from V and 0 bases from J, with 11 bases between. CDR3 sequence: CASSRLTSSTDTQYF. CDR3 sequence (DNA): TGTGCCAGCTCACGATTGACTTCAAGCACAGATACGCAGTATTTT.

The chain is built from TRBV5-4 and TRBJ1-1; D is possibly TRBD1 (6 bases). The germline V and J ends were trimmed by 10 bases and 6 bases, with 19 bases remaining between them. This CDR3 comprises 13 residues. Looked up from germline, CDR1 is SGHNT and CDR2 is YYREEE (reference sequence). The CDR3 protein is CAGTGPSGAEAFF. CDR3 nucleotide sequence: TGTGCCGGAACCGGGCCCTCAGGGGCTGAAGCTTTCTTT.

This chain joins TRBV11-2 and TRBJ2-5; 7 bases agree with TRBD1. Germline lookup yields CDR1 SGHAT and CDR2 FQNNGV. The CDR3 contains 16 residues. Losses at the gene ends were 4 bases for V and 1 base for J; bases not matched to a gene: 9. The CDR3 spells CASSSGSRGSQETQYF. CDR3 sequence (DNA): TGTGCCAGCAGCTCGGGAAGCAGGGGGAGCCAAGAGACCCAGTACTTC.

The chain has TRBV7-9 and TRBJ1-1, with no clear D. The CDR3 runs 14 residues. CDR1 SEHNR and CDR2 FQNEAQ come from the germline V gene (reference sequence). V dropped 1 base and J dropped 6 bases, with 12 bases sitting between them. The CDR3 nucleotides read TGTGCCAGCAGCTTAGTTACGCCACAACCTGAAGCTTTCTTT. Its protein is CASSLVTPQPEAFF.

V usage is TRBV7-2 and J usage is TRBJ2-7; D perhaps matches TRBD2 (6 bases). This CDR3 is built from 16 residues. Trimming shortened V by 5 bases and J by 2 bases, and 19 bases separated the two germline ends. Germline CDR1 SGHTA, CDR2 FQGNSA. The CDR3 reads CASSPDSSALTYEQYF. The CDR3 nucleotides read TGTGCCAGCAGCCCCGACTCTAGCGCCTTAACCTACGAGCAGTACTTC. The entire variable domain, with the rest obtained from reference TRBV7-2 and TRBJ2-7, is as follows: GAGVSQSPSNKVTEKGKDVELRCDPISGHTALYWYRQSLGQGLEFLIYFQGNSAPDKSGLPSDRFSAERTGGSVSTLTIQRTQQEDSAVYLCASSPDSSALTYEQYFGPGTRLTVT.

This chain connects TRBV5-1 to TRBJ1-2; TRBD1 aligns across 7 bases. The length of the CDR3 is 13 residues. From germline, CDR1 is SGHRS and CDR2 YFSETQ. J was trimmed by 4 bases and V by 6 bases; bases with no gene match: 6. The CDR3 sequence: CASTWDSSYGYTF. The CDR3 DNA is TGCGCCAGCACTTGGGACAGTTCCTATGGCTACACCTTC.

Only one count was recorded for this clone. This sequence joins TRBV10-1 and TRBJ2-1, with a possible D match to TRBD2 (7 bases). Germline values: CDR1 WNHNN, CDR2 SYGVQD (reference sequence). V shed 0 bases and J shed 4 bases, with 13 bases lying between them. This CDR3 is 16 amino acids long. The CDR3 DNA is TGCGCCAGCAGTGAGTCGATGGCGGGGGCGTACAATGAGCAGTTCTTC. Translating it yields CASSESMAGAYNEQFF.